This T cell receptor (beta chain) emerged from a study of cytomegalovirus exposure and HLA in healthy donors. Study outcomes and limitations: It was 150 to 200 TCR beta chains that were listed as cytomegalovirus-associated.

On this clone: As yet, its antigen is unknown.

With 60 Vbeta and 13 Jbeta primers, the PCR was carried out. The method was immunoSEQ multiplex PCR; TCRdb's version includes in-frame clones alone and lacks a portion of them. Among more than 95,000 clones listed, 60% to 80% were seen once. The TCR was taken from a man between 50 and 59 years old in good health and CMV-seropositive. The specimen was PBMCs.

DNA for the CDR3: TGTGCCAGCAGCCCAAGAGACAGTTGGAGCACAGATACGCAGTATTTT. Translation gives CASSPRDSWSTDTQYF. V is TRBV5-6 and J is TRBJ2-3; a weak D match, TRBD1 (5 bases). Between the trimmed V and J ends, which lost 4 bases and 0 bases, there was a span of 15 bases. CDR1 and CDR2 (germline): SGHDT, YYEEEE. The CDR3 totals 16 residues.